Listed here are 16 T cell receptor beta chains from one sample, sequenced in a study of CD8+CD57+ T cells in acquired aplastic anemia. Profiling of TCR beta VDJ combinations and CDR3 sequences used genomic DNA as template. MiXCR was run by TCRdb on the reads, yielding one entry per CDR3 protein. This sample has about 40,000 distinct CDR3 sequences, with roughly 69% found just once. Sequenced patients had shown CD8+CD57+ cell expansion by flow cytometry. Sequenced material: sorted CD4+, CD8+, or CD8+CD57+ T cells (not recorded which) from PBMCs. Receptors were obtained from a human donor with aplastic anemia.

The chain employs TRBV5-4 and TRBJ2-3, with D perhaps TRBD2 (5 bases). The CDR3 totals 14 residues. Germline V gene lookup returns CDR1 SGHNT and CDR2 YYREEE (reference sequence). Trimming removed 6 bases from V and 3 bases from J, with 14 bases in between. The CDR3 nucleotides read TGTGCCAGCACGAGGGATAGCATAACAGATACGCAGTATTTT. Translation: CASTRDSITDTQYF.

CDR3 bases: TGCAGCTTTATTGTTAGCGGGTCAGACGATTCCTACGAGCAGTACTTC. This encodes CSFIVSGSDDSYEQYF. The V and J genes are TRBV29-1 and TRBJ2-7; 7 bases align to TRBD2. CDR1 and CDR2 from the germline V gene are SQVTM and ANQGSEA. This CDR3 is built from 16 residues. V lost 8 bases and J lost 1; bases outside the gene matches: 17.

Details on this clonotype: Possible read error: a much larger clone is one base away. The rearrangement links TRBV7-8 to TRBJ1-4; 10 nucleotides agree with TRBD1. Germline CDR1 is SGHVS and CDR2 is FQNEAQ. This CDR3 region has 18 residues. The CDR3 loop is CAISFTGTGAIRYEKLFF. In nucleotides, the CDR3 is TGTGCCATCAGCTTCACCGGGACAGGGGCTATTCGTTATGAAAAACTGTTTTTT.

About this clonotype: This could be a read error, since a much larger clone is one nucleotide away. The chain has TRBV4-1 and TRBJ2-7, with D tentatively TRBD1 or TRBD2 (7 bases each). Trimming left V 1 base short and J 5 bases short, with 15 bases between. Per germline, CDR1 MGHRA and CDR2 YSYEKL. The CDR3 sequence is 15 residues long. CDR3 amino acids: CASSQGVRGGHEQYF. In nucleotides, the CDR3 is TGCGCCAGCAGCCAAGGGGTCAGGGGGGGCCACGAGCAGTACTTC.

This sequence joins TRBV10-2 and TRBJ2-7; D possibly corresponds to TRBD2 (7 bases). The CDR3 totals 14 residues. Germline V lookup: CDR1 WSHSY, CDR2 SAAADI. V lost 6 bases and J lost 6, with 18 bases in between. CDR3 DNA: TGCGCCAGCAGGGCCCTAACAGGGAGGGGCGAGCAGTACTTC. As protein: CASRALTGRGEQYF.

The rearrangement links TRBV19 to TRBJ1-5; possible D gene TRBD1, 5 bases. Trimming removed 3 bases from V and 0 bases from J, with 9 bases in between. CDR1 and CDR2 (germline): LNHDA, SQIVND (reference sequence). The CDR3 spans 15 residues. The CDR3 DNA reads as TGTGCCAGTAGTATTGCTGGGGCTAGCAATCAGCCCCAGCATTTT. This codes for CASSIAGASNQPQHF. Combining the CDR3 with reference TRBV19 and TRBJ1-5 gives the whole variable domain DGGITQSPKYLFRKEGQNVTLSCEQNLNHDAMYWYRQDPGQGLRLIYYSQIVNDFQKGDIAEGYSVSREKKESFPLTVTSAQKNPTAFYLCASSIAGASNQPQHFGDGTRLSIL.

This clonotype was recorded many times. This chain joins TRBV10-3 and TRBJ2-5, with D hard to call. The CDR3 has 13 amino acids. The germline V and J ends were trimmed by 2 bases and 5 bases, with 9 bases remaining between them. From germline, CDR1 is ENHRY and CDR2 SYGVKD. CDR3 DNA sequence: TGTGCCATCAGTGAGGGGTGGGTGGAGACCCAGTACTTC. Residues: CAISEGWVETQYF.

Concerning this clonotype: A read error may account for a junction end that differs from germline. The V call is TRBV19, the J call TRBJ1-5; 12 bases line up with TRBD1. Looked up from germline, CDR1 is LNHDA and CDR2 is SQIVND (reference sequence). The CDR3 has 16 residues. The CDR3: CASRIPGQGARQPQHF. For the CDR3, the DNA is TGTGCCAGTCGTATACCGGGACAGGGGGCTCGGCAGCCCCAGCATTTT. Full variable domain (outside the CDR3, taken from reference TRBV19 and TRBJ1-5): DGGITQSPKYLFRKEGQNVTLSCEQNLNHDAMYWYRQDPGQGLRLIYYSQIVNDFQKGDIAEGYSVSREKKESFPLTVTSAQKNPTAFYLCASRIPGQGARQPQHFGDGTRLSIL.

Remarks on this clonotype: Being one base from a much bigger clone, this may be a read error. The V and J genes are TRBV6-4 and TRBJ2-3; perhaps TRBD1 as D (5 bases). TRBJ1-5 explains the end of the DNA better; the J call may be wrong. Germline V lookup: CDR1 MRHNA, CDR2 SNTAGT. The CDR3 has 16 amino acids. The CDR3 DNA follows: TGTGCCAGCAGTGACGAGGGCGGGGGGAGCACAGATACGCAGCATTTT. This gives the protein CASSDEGGGSTDTQHF.

The V and J genes are TRBV5-1 and TRBJ1-2; weak D call: TRBD1 (6 bases). V lost 4 bases to trimming and J lost 10 bases, with 17 bases between them. CDR1 is SGHRS, CDR2 YFSETQ, per germline. The CDR3 runs 13 residues. CDR3: CASSPGGIRSYTF. The CDR3 DNA sequence: TGCGCCAGCAGCCCGGGGGGCATCAGATCCTACACCTTC.

The sample holds one count of this clonotype. The V gene is TRBV29-1, the J gene TRBJ1-2; D uncertain. Germline CDR1 is SQVTM and CDR2 is ANQGSEA. V shed 8 bases and J shed 2 bases, with 18 bases lying between them. This CDR3 contains 14 residues. The CDR3 spells CSTLVRTANYGYTF. The CDR3 DNA reads as TGCAGCACTCTGGTCCGGACCGCCAACTATGGCTACACCTTC.

About this clonotype: No conserved phenylalanine or tryptophan ends this CDR3, so it is likely a read error. No DNA is shown, since the ends of the CDR3 on it are uncertain; the CDR3 is the one TCRdb lists. The genes are TRBV9 and TRBJ1-6. The CDR3 length equals 8 residues, ends included. Germline V gene data show CDR1 as SGDLS and CDR2 as YYNGEE. The CDR3 spells CASSVGSS.

Only one count was recorded for this clonotype. The chain combines TRBV19 with TRBJ1-6; maybe TRBD1 (6 bases). The CDR3 length is 13 residues. Trimming took off 2 bases at V and 9 bases at J, with 8 bases between the two ends. Looked up from germline, CDR1 is LNHDA and CDR2 is SQIVND (reference sequence). Here the CDR3 DNA reads TGTGCCAGTAGTATACAGGGGATTTCACCCCTCCACTTT. Its protein is CASSIQGISPLHF.

This chain joins TRBV19 and TRBJ1-2; D perhaps matches TRBD1 (5 bases). The CDR3 length is 14 residues. With 2 bases removed from V and 7 bases from J, the gap between germline ends came to 14 bases. Germline lookup yields CDR1 LNHDA and CDR2 SQIVND (reference sequence). CDR3 DNA sequence: TGTGCCAGTAGTATACAGGGATCAAATGGTGGCTACACCTTC. Translation: CASSIQGSNGGYTF.

V gene TRBV29-1 combines with J gene TRBJ2-7; D unresolved. Germline V lookup: CDR1 SQVTM, CDR2 ANQGSEA. The CDR3 is 12 amino acids. Trimming shortened V by 4 bases and J by 4 bases, and 11 bases separated the two germline ends. The CDR3 sequence is CSVGGTPYEQYF. Here the CDR3 DNA reads TGCAGCGTTGGCGGAACGCCTTACGAGCAGTACTTC.

This clonotype was counted between two and nine times. The chain recombines TRBV2 with TRBJ1-2; D gene ambiguous. The CDR3 is made up of 14 amino acids. CDR1 and CDR2 (germline): SNHLY, FYNNEI. Deletions cut 1 base from V and 4 bases from J, with 10 bases between. The CDR3: CASSEGEVSYGYTF. CDR3 DNA: TGTGCCAGCAGTGAAGGAGAAGTGAGCTATGGCTACACCTTC.